What follows are 30 T cell receptor beta chains derived from one specimen sequenced in a study of T-cell reconstitution after alpha-beta-depleted transplantation in children. This sample's TCRbeta library carried unique molecular identifier barcodes. Each CDR3 protein gets one entry after TCRdb re-called the PCR reads with MiXCR. The sample has about 830,000 distinct CDR3 sequences, 15% to 20% seen once. The source material was PBMCs, mostly from graft donor cells, sampled 360 days after TCRalphabeta/CD19-depleted stem cell transplant. These receptors all come from a male patient between 10 and 17 years old who had a stem cell transplant for acute lymphoblastic leukemia, so the T cells may come from the graft donor.

The rearrangement uses TRBV29-1 and TRBJ2-7; D unclear. V was cut by 5 bases and J by 0 bases, with 11 bases left in between. This CDR3 comprises 13 residues. The germline V gene has CDR1 SQVTM and CDR2 ANQGSEA. The CDR3, as DNA: TGCAGCGTTTCGACTCCGCGCTCCTACGAGCAGTACTTC. It yields the protein CSVSTPRSYEQYF.

The chain uses TRBV15 and TRBJ1-2, with D possibly TRBD1 on 6 matching bases. The CDR3 is 18 amino acids. Per germline, CDR1 LNHNV and CDR2 YYDKDF (reference sequence). The V end lost 1 base, the J end lost 4 bases, and 22 bases lay between the germline ends. The chain's CDR3 is CATSRVPLSGGSGYGYTF. CDR3 nucleotides: TGTGCCACCAGCAGAGTCCCACTTTCGGGGGGCTCGGGCTATGGCTACACCTTC.

This clonotype showed up just a few times. The chain couples TRBV5-5 to TRBJ2-7; D possibly corresponds to TRBD2 (5 bases). Trimming cost V 1 base and J 5 bases, with 16 bases left between them. The CDR3 covers 15 residues. CDR1 is SGHKS, CDR2 YYEKEE, per germline (reference sequence). The CDR3 DNA sequence: TGTGCCAGCAGCTTGACCCTGATCTCCGGGGACGAGCAGTACTTC. The encoded protein is CASSLTLISGDEQYF.

The table lists this clonotype with a few counts. The V call is TRBV20-1, the J call TRBJ1-5, with D tentatively TRBD1 (5 bases). Germline V CDR1 and CDR2: DFQATT, SNEGSKA (reference sequence). Trimming left V 6 bases short and J 6 bases short, with 15 bases between. The CDR3 is 13 amino acids. This chain's CDR3 is CSAPRPGGQPQHF. CDR3 in DNA: TGCAGTGCCCCCCGGCCGGGGGGTCAGCCCCAGCATTTT.

This clonotype was recorded a few times. The chain carries TRBV3-1 and TRBJ1-2; TRBD1 aligns across 7 bases. The germline gives CDR1 LGHDT, CDR2 YNNKEL (reference sequence). The CDR3 length is 14 residues. J lost 4 bases, V lost 5 bases, and 7 bases had no gene match. DNA for the CDR3: TGTGCCAGCAGCTCTACTCGGACAGGCTATGGCTACACCTTC. Residues: CASSSTRTGYGYTF.

In its sample, this clonotype was seen a few times. The CDR3 sequence is CASNGDPRVLGEQFF. CDR3 sequence (DNA): TGTGCCAGCAATGGGGACCCGAGGGTTTTGGGTGAGCAGTTCTTC. The V call is TRBV7-9, the J call TRBJ2-1; possibly TRBD1 or TRBD2 for D (5 bases each). The germline V and J ends were trimmed by 7 bases and 9 bases, with 22 bases remaining between them. The CDR3 is 15 residues long. From germline, CDR1 is SEHNR and CDR2 FQNEAQ (reference sequence).

A few counts support this clonotype. The gene calls are TRBV7-2 and TRBJ2-7; D is uncertain. CDR3 length equals 13 residues. V lost 4 bases, J lost 4 bases, and 11 bases lay in between. Germline V gives CDR1 SGHTA, CDR2 FQGNSA. CDR3 sequence reads: CASSYLSQYEQYF. For the CDR3, the DNA is TGTGCCAGCAGCTATCTTAGCCAATACGAGCAGTACTTC.

In its sample, this clonotype was seen a few times. V is TRBV6-2 or TRBV6-3 and J is TRBJ2-1; no clear D gene. This CDR3 has 12 amino acids. Per germline, CDR1 MNHEY and CDR2 SVGEGT. V gave up 7 bases and J gave up 7 bases, with 11 bases separating them. CDR3 protein: CASTTPWNEQFF. The CDR3 DNA follows: TGTGCCAGCACAACCCCCTGGAATGAGCAGTTCTTC.

This clonotype was picked up a small number of times. The V gene is TRBV15, the J gene TRBJ2-6; D gene unclear. The CDR3 covers 17 residues. V was shortened by 7 bases and J by 0 bases, with 16 bases between the two germline ends. Germline loops: CDR1 LNHNV, CDR2 YYDKDF (reference sequence). CDR3 DNA sequence: TGTGCCACCACCCTCGGTTCCGTACACTCTGGGGCCAACGTCCTGACTTTC. Its protein product is CATTLGSVHSGANVLTF.

A few counts support this clonotype. The junction departs from the called germline gene at one end, perhaps through a read error. The V and J genes are TRBV20-1 and TRBJ2-1; no firm D call. From germline, CDR1 is DFQATT and CDR2 SNEGSKA (reference sequence). The CDR3 contains 16 residues. CDR3 protein: CCAREAVLGPYNEQFF. CDR3 nucleotides: TGCTGTGCTAGAGAGGCAGTCCTCGGGCCTTACAATGAGCAGTTCTTC.

This clonotype was recorded at least ten times. Here the CDR3 DNA reads TGTGCCAGCAGTTTAGGCTTAGGGGAGCAGTTCTTC. It encodes CASSLGLGEQFF. The chain is built from TRBV27 and TRBJ2-1, with unresolved D. This CDR3 is built from 12 residues. The V end lost 2 bases, the J end lost 10 bases, and 9 bases lay between the germline ends. The V gene's germline CDR1 is MNHEY and CDR2 SMNVEV (reference sequence).

The chain employs TRBV5-1 and TRBJ2-5, with 7 positions matching TRBD2. Germline CDR1 is SGHRS and CDR2 is YFSETQ. The CDR3 runs 16 residues. The J segment lost 2 bases and the V segment lost 4 bases, leaving 11 bases of the junction unmatched. The CDR3 loop is CASSLQGGRWQETQYF. The CDR3 bases are TGCGCCAGCAGCCTGCAGGGCGGGAGATGGCAAGAGACCCAGTACTTC. Together with reference TRBV5-1 and TRBJ2-5, the CDR3 gives the full variable domain: KAGVTQTPRYLIKTRGQQVTLSCSPISGHRSVSWYQQTPGQGLQFLFEYFSETQRNKGNFPGRFSGRQFSNSRSEMNVSTLELGDSALYLCASSLQGGRWQETQYFGPGTRLLVL.

The chain links TRBV6-1 to TRBJ2-7; D may be TRBD1 (6 bases). The CDR3 runs 14 residues. Trimming cost V 5 bases and J 4 bases, with 15 bases left between them. From germline, CDR1 is MNHNS and CDR2 SASEGT. CDR3 residues: CASSRGQIAYEQYF. CDR3 coding DNA: TGTGCCAGCAGTCGTGGACAGATTGCTTACGAGCAGTACTTC.

There are a few counts of this clonotype. V gene TRBV7-9 combines with J gene TRBJ2-5, with TRBD2 matching over 12 bases. Unmatched junction bases numbered 6, after V lost 4 bases and J lost 3 bases. Germline V CDR1 and CDR2: SEHNR, FQNEAQ (reference sequence). This CDR3 has 16 amino acids. The CDR3, as DNA: TGTGCCAGCAGCTATAGGACTAGCGGGACTGAAGAGACCCAGTACTTC. It codes for CASSYRTSGTEETQYF.

The V gene is TRBV5-6, the J gene TRBJ2-7, with a weak D call TRBD2 (6 bases). The CDR3 sequence is 14 residues long. V was cut by 5 bases and J by 4 bases, with 16 bases left in between. Germline loops: CDR1 SGHDT, CDR2 YYEEEE. The CDR3 DNA reads as TGTGCCAGCAGGCAACTAGCCTCCCCTTACGAGCAGTACTTC. It is translated as CASRQLASPYEQYF.

This clonotype has at least ten counts. CDR3 amino acids: CSATLSAQETQYF. As DNA, the CDR3 is TGCAGTGCTACCCTTAGCGCCCAAGAGACCCAGTACTTC. The rearrangement uses TRBV20-1 and TRBJ2-5; tentatively, D is TRBD2 (5 bases). CDR1 DFQATT and CDR2 SNEGSKA come from the germline V gene (reference sequence). Between the trimmed V and J ends, which lost 4 bases and 1 base, there was a span of 10 bases. CDR3 length equals 13 residues.

The table lists this clonotype with a few counts. The rearrangement uses TRBV7-9 and TRBJ2-5, with a tentative D call TRBD2 (5 bases). The germline gives CDR1 SEHNR, CDR2 FQNEAQ (reference sequence). The CDR3 loop spans 14 amino acids. The germline V and J ends were trimmed by 1 base and 2 bases, with 8 bases remaining between them. Here the CDR3 DNA reads TGTGCCAGCAGCTTAGTAGCGTCTCAAGAGACCCAGTACTTC. This sequence encodes CASSLVASQETQYF.

The V call is TRBV5-1, the J call TRBJ2-7, with D maybe TRBD2 (5 bases). Germline loops: CDR1 SGHRS, CDR2 YFSETQ. The length of the CDR3 is 16 residues. Trimming stripped 3 bases from V and 2 bases from J, with 18 bases between. The CDR3 DNA reads TGCGCCAGCAGCTCGGCCCGAGACTACCGGACCTACGAGCAGTACTTC. It is translated as CASSSARDYRTYEQYF.

CDR3 sequence reads: CASSVGEGGGETQYF. The CDR3 DNA follows: TGTGCCAGCAGCGTAGGGGAAGGAGGGGGAGAGACCCAGTACTTC. The chain couples TRBV9 to TRBJ2-5; possibly TRBD1 or TRBD2 for D (6 bases each). Germline CDR1 SGDLS, CDR2 YYNGEE. V dropped 0 bases and J dropped 4 bases, with 13 bases sitting between them. CDR3 size: 15 residues.

V and J are TRBV4-2 and TRBJ2-2, with D perhaps given as TRBD1 or TRBD2 (6 bases each). CDR3 size: 16 residues. Germline V CDR1 and CDR2: LGHNA, YNFKEQ. Trimming removed 1 base at V and 5 bases at J, with 14 bases between. This chain's CDR3 is CASSQGTGAGTGELFF. DNA of the CDR3: TGTGCCAGCAGCCAAGGAACGGGGGCCGGGACCGGGGAGCTGTTTTTT.

Many counts were recorded for this clonotype. This sequence joins TRBV12-3 or TRBV12-4 and TRBJ2-5; 8 nucleotides align to TRBD1. Losses at the gene ends were 4 bases for V and 3 bases for J; bases not matched to a gene: 13. CDR3 length: 17 amino acids. This chain's CDR3 is CASSSPTGGKWKETQYF. As DNA, the CDR3 is TGTGCCAGCAGTTCCCCAACAGGGGGAAAATGGAAAGAGACCCAGTACTTC.

The chain carries TRBV3-1 and TRBJ1-5; D is undetermined. Germline V CDR1 and CDR2: LGHDT, YNNKEL (reference sequence). This CDR3 has 12 residues. V was clipped by 0 bases and J by 4 bases, with 1 base between them. The CDR3 DNA reads as TGTGCCAGCAGCCAAGATAATCAGCCCCAGCATTTT. Protein: CASSQDNQPQHF. Filled out from reference TRBV3-1 and TRBJ1-5, the complete variable domain reads DTAVSQTPKYLVTQMGNDKSIKCEQNLGHDTMYWYKQDSKKFLKIMFSYNNKELIINETVPNRFSPKSPDKAHLNLHINSLELGDSAVYFCASSQDNQPQHFGDGTRLSIL.

This clonotype was recorded at least ten times. V gene TRBV10-3 combines with J gene TRBJ2-1; D is possibly TRBD2 (6 bases). The CDR3 spans 11 residues. CDR1 and CDR2 (germline): ENHRY, SYGVKD. Between the trimmed V and J ends, which lost 6 bases and 10 bases, there was a span of 10 bases. The CDR3 is CAISPGSEQFF. For the CDR3, the DNA is TGTGCCATCAGCCCCGGGAGCGAGCAGTTCTTC.

The CDR3 DNA reads as TGCGCCAGCAGCACCAGGGCGAGCTCCTACAATGAGCAGTTCTTC. It yields the protein CASSTRASSYNEQFF. The rearrangement links TRBV5-1 to TRBJ2-1, with a weak D call TRBD1 (5 bases). The CDR3 loop spans 15 amino acids. The germline V gene encodes CDR1 SGHRS and CDR2 YFSETQ. V dropped 4 bases and J dropped 0 bases, with 11 bases sitting between them.

This clonotype showed up many times. As DNA, the CDR3 is TGCAGTGCACACAAACCAGGTAGCAATCAGCCCCAGCATTTT. Its protein product is CSAHKPGSNQPQHF. The chain links TRBV20-1 to TRBJ1-5, with D unclear. The V end was cut by 6 bases, the J end by 0 bases, with 12 bases between. Germline assignment: CDR1 DFQATT and CDR2 SNEGSKA (reference sequence). This CDR3 region has 14 residues.

This clonotype was counted only a few times. The chain uses TRBV6-2 or TRBV6-3 and TRBJ2-3; D is uncertain. V gave up 5 bases and J gave up 5 bases, with 14 bases separating them. The V gene's germline CDR1 is MNHEY and CDR2 SVGEGT. The CDR3 totals 14 residues. The CDR3 region is CASSPTWTEDTQYF. The DNA for the CDR3 is TGTGCCAGCAGTCCTACCTGGACGGAAGATACGCAGTATTTT.

This clonotype came up a few times. This sequence joins TRBV18 and TRBJ1-1; 7 nucleotides match TRBD1. J lost 0 bases, V lost 1 base, and 11 bases had no gene match. This CDR3 has 18 amino acids. Germline lookup yields CDR1 KGHSH and CDR2 LQKENI. CDR3 amino acids: CASSPLGQVLFMNTEAFF. CDR3 nucleotides: TGTGCCAGCTCACCACTAGGACAGGTCCTATTTATGAACACTGAAGCTTTCTTT.

The chain recombines TRBV29-1 with TRBJ2-3; 8 nucleotides agree with TRBD1. V shed 6 bases and J 3 bases; nucleotides not matched to a gene: 8. CDR3 length: 14 amino acids. CDR1 is SQVTM, CDR2 ANQGSEA, per germline. Here the CDR3 DNA reads TGCAGCGTCGACAGGGGAACACGTACAGATACGCAGTATTTT. Translation: CSVDRGTRTDTQYF.

There are a few counts of this clonotype. This rearrangement joins TRBV5-1 to TRBJ2-5; D uncertain. The V gene's germline CDR1 is SGHRS and CDR2 YFSETQ. The V end lost 6 bases, the J end lost 2 bases, and 20 bases lay between the germline ends. The length of the CDR3 is 16 residues. The DNA for the CDR3 is TGCGCCAGCACCGAAGCCCCGCTAGGATATCAAGAGACCCAGTACTTC. Translating it yields CASTEAPLGYQETQYF.

This clonotype was counted only a few times. The rearrangement links TRBV7-2 to TRBJ2-7, with D unresolved. This CDR3 is built from 15 residues. V lost 2 bases and J 2 bases, leaving 13 bases between the germline ends. Germline V lookup: CDR1 SGHTA, CDR2 FQGNSA. The CDR3 sequence is CASSLISDFAYEQYF. CDR3 sequence (DNA): TGTGCCAGCAGCTTAATATCAGATTTTGCCTACGAGCAGTACTTC.